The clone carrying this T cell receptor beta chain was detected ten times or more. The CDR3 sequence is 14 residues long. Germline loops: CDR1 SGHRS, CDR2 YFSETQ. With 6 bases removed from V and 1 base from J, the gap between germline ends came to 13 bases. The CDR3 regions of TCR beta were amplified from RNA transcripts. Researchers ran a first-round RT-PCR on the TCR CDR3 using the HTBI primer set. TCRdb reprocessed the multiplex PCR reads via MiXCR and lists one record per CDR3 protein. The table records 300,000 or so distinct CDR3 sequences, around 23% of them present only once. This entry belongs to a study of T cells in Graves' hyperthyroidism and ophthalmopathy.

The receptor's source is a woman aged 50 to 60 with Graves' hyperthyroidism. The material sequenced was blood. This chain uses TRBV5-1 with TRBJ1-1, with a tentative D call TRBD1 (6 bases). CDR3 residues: CASIGGAANTEAFF. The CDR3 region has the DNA TGCGCCAGCATCGGGGGGGCGGCGAACACTGAAGCTTTCTTT.